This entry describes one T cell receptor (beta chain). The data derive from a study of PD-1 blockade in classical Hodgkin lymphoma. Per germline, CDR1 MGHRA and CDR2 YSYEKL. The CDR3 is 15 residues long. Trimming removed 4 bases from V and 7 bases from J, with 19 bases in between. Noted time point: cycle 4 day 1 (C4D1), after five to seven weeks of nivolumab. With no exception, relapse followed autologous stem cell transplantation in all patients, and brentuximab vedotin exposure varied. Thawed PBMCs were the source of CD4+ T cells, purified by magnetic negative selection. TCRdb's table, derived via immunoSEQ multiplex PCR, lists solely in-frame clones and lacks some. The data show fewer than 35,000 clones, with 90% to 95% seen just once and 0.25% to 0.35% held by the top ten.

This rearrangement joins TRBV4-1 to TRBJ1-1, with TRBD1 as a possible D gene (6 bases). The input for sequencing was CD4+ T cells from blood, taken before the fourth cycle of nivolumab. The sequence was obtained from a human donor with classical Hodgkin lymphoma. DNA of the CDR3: TGCGCCAGCAGCCGTCAAGGGGGGGCAGTAGGTGAAGCTTTCTTT. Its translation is CASSRQGGAVGEAFF.